The 2 T cell receptor beta chains below were found in one sample sequenced in a study of shared clonotypes between healthy human individuals (TCRdb year 2020). Library creation used the immunoSEQ multiplex PCR assay. TCRdb stores this immuneACCESS table with in-frame sequences only. Part of the clones is absent; in the studies checked, under half of the shortfall reflects unresolved V genes, and no reason is known for the rest. Within this sample are millions of clones, with 90% to 95% of them counted one time only. Around 0.4% of the sample comes from the top ten. The sequencing input was naive CD4+ T cells from PBMCs. The sample's cell subset or site label is to be understood as: CD45RA+ positively selected. These receptors all come from a man aged 18 to 29 in good health. Some clones in this sample may be carry-over from other donors' samples.

This chain uses TRBV5-1 with TRBJ2-1; D possibly matches TRBD1 or TRBD2 (6 bases each). There are 16 residues in the CDR3. The ends were cut back, 9 bases at V and 2 bases at J, with 21 bases in the middle. The germline V gene encodes CDR1 SGHRS and CDR2 YFSETQ. CDR3 loop: CATKRSEGGPYNEQFF. The CDR3 DNA is TGCGCCACAAAAAGGTCCGAGGGGGGCCCCTACAATGAGCAGTTCTTC.

The J gene is TRBJ1-1, the V gene TRBV18; no reliable D call. From germline, CDR1 is KGHSH and CDR2 LQKENI. The CDR3 length is 12 residues. V was shortened by 6 bases and J by 6 bases, with 11 bases between the two germline ends. CDR3 amino acids: CASSTTGAEAFF. CDR3 sequence (DNA): TGTGCCAGCTCTACAACCGGTGCTGAAGCTTTCTTT.